This T cell receptor beta chain was captured by sequencing in a study of cytomegalovirus exposure and HLA in healthy donors. PCR was performed using 60 Vbeta and 13 Jbeta primers. The method was immunoSEQ multiplex PCR; TCRdb's version includes in-frame clones alone and lacks a portion of them. This table holds some 210,000 clones, about 89% found once. Germline CDR1 and CDR2: LNHDA and SQIVND (reference sequence). This CDR3 is 13 amino acids long. The J segment lost 7 bases and the V segment lost 6 bases, leaving 5 bases of the junction unmatched. The chain has TRBV19 and TRBJ2-1; TRBD2 matches at 8 bases. The receptor comes from a man between 25 and 39 years old in good health and CMV-seronegative. The specimen sequenced was PBMCs. This CDR3 is CASRQTSVNEQFF. As DNA, the CDR3 is TGTGCCAGTAGGCAGACTAGCGTGAATGAGCAGTTCTTC.